A single sample is the source of the 7 T cell receptor beta chains below, sequenced in a study of cytomegalovirus exposure and HLA in healthy donors. PCR was performed using 60 Vbeta and 13 Jbeta primers. Libraries were prepared by immunoSEQ multiplex PCR; TCRdb keeps only in-frame clonotypes and omits some of them. The sample yields about 120,000 clones, around 75% seen once. The source material was PBMCs. All receptors come from a middle-aged woman in good health and CMV-seropositive.

The CDR3 spells CASSAVSGSGNTIYF. The CDR3 coding sequence is TGTGCCAGCAGTGCGGTGTCCGGCTCTGGAAACACCATATATTTT. The rearrangement joins TRBV6-1 to TRBJ1-3; D gene uncertain. Germline V gene data show CDR1 as MNHNS and CDR2 as SASEGT. CDR3 length equals 15 residues. V was shortened by 4 bases and J by 0 bases, with 10 bases between the two germline ends.

The gene calls are TRBV6-5 and TRBJ2-7; TRBD2 might be the D (6 bases). Germline lookup yields CDR1 MNHEY and CDR2 SVGAGI. Trimming cost V 0 bases and J 3 bases, with 9 bases left between them. The CDR3 is made up of 14 amino acids. The CDR3 DNA is TGTGCCAGCAGTTACTCAGCAGCGGGCTACGAGCAGTACTTC. The encoded protein is CASSYSAAGYEQYF.

The chain has TRBV29-1 and TRBJ2-5; 9 bases agree with TRBD1. J gave up 5 bases and V 8 bases, and 9 bases lay outside the gene matches. The length of the CDR3 is 13 residues. Germline CDR1 is SQVTM and CDR2 is ANQGSEA. The CDR3 reads CSLSAGTGETQYF. In DNA, the CDR3 is TGCAGCCTCTCAGCCGGGACAGGGGAGACCCAGTACTTC.

The CDR3 is CAISESGFGGDSNEQFF. CDR3 DNA sequence: TGTGCCATCAGTGAGTCAGGATTTGGAGGAGATTCCAATGAGCAGTTCTTC. This chain connects TRBV10-3 to TRBJ2-1, with D possibly being TRBD2 (5 bases). Looked up from germline, CDR1 is ENHRY and CDR2 is SYGVKD. V lost 0 bases, J lost 6 bases, and 18 bases lay in between. This CDR3 spans 17 amino acids.

The V call is TRBV30, the J call TRBJ1-2; TRBD1 matches at 9 bases. The CDR3 runs 14 residues. V lost 0 bases and J lost 8; bases outside the gene matches: 7. CDR1 is GTSNPN and CDR2 is SVGIG in the germline V gene (reference sequence). CDR3 DNA: TGTGCCTGGAGTGTATACACAGGGGGCGACGGCTACACCTTC. Translated: CAWSVYTGGDGYTF.

This clone was seen only a few times. This chain uses TRBV11-2 with TRBJ2-6; 10 nucleotides line up with TRBD1. Germline CDR1 reads SGHAT; CDR2 reads FQNNGV. V lost 0 bases, J lost 1 base, and 9 bases stayed unmatched. The CDR3 length is 20 residues. CDR3 sequence: CASSLEGQGIIKSGANVLTF. In DNA form, the CDR3 reads TGTGCCAGCAGCTTAGAGGGACAGGGGATTATCAAGTCTGGGGCCAACGTCCTGACTTTC.

This clone was counted only a few times. V gene TRBV19 combines with J gene TRBJ1-5; TRBD1 might be the D (6 bases). V was cut by 7 bases and J by 9 bases, with 19 bases left in between. Germline-derived CDR1 and CDR2 are LNHDA and SQIVND (reference sequence). The CDR3 loop spans 14 amino acids. CDR3 amino acids: CASTMTGQSRPQHF. The DNA for the CDR3 is TGTGCCAGTACCATGACAGGTCAATCACGGCCCCAGCATTTT.